The T cell receptor beta chain described here comes from a study of blood T cells in healthy people across ages. For the second PCR, which ran for about 6 to 11 cycles, a sample-barcoded 5' primer and a J-beta primer mix were used. TCRdb ran MiXCR on the 5' RACE reads and lists one entry per CDR3 protein. The sample yields about 1.8 million distinct CDR3 sequences, 40% to 55% seen once. Germline V gene lookup returns CDR1 ENHRY and CDR2 SYGVKD. The CDR3 is 15 residues long. The V gene end was trimmed by 5 bases and the J gene end by 1 base; junction bases not matched to a gene: 7. This receptor was identified in a woman in her thirties or forties in good health. The chain carries TRBV10-3 and TRBJ1-2, with 7 nucleotides matching TRBD1. Source material: blood. The CDR3 coding sequence is TGTGCCATCAGTTGGGGGACAGTGGTTAACTATGGCTACACCTTC. Translating gives CAISWGTVVNYGYTF.